This TCR beta chain comes out of a study of tumor-infiltrating lymphocytes in glioblastoma multiforme. Study-level findings and limits: T cells were not sorted into functional subsets. Detected clone frequencies may not reflect cell counts, being RNA-based. Just one glioblastoma patient contributed to the TCR-mutation comparison.

Of note for this clonotype: Antigen unknown.

Multiple V-beta primers and a C-beta primer amplified TCRB from RNA. TCRdb passed the multiplex PCR reads through MiXCR, listing each CDR3 protein once. The table lists nearly 8,500 distinct CDR3 sequences, 65% to 75% of them singletons. This TCR came from a male donor with glioblastoma. The source material was brain tumor tissue.

CDR3 DNA: TGTGCCAGCAGCTTAGGGAGAGCGGGAGTCACTTCCGGGGAGCTGTTTTTT. Translation: CASSLGRAGVTSGELFF. The rearrangement uses TRBV11-2 and TRBJ2-2, with 8 bases identical to TRBD2. This CDR3 region has 17 residues. The V gene end was trimmed by 1 base and the J gene end by 6 bases; junction bases not matched to a gene: 10. The germline V gene encodes CDR1 SGHAT and CDR2 FQNNGV.